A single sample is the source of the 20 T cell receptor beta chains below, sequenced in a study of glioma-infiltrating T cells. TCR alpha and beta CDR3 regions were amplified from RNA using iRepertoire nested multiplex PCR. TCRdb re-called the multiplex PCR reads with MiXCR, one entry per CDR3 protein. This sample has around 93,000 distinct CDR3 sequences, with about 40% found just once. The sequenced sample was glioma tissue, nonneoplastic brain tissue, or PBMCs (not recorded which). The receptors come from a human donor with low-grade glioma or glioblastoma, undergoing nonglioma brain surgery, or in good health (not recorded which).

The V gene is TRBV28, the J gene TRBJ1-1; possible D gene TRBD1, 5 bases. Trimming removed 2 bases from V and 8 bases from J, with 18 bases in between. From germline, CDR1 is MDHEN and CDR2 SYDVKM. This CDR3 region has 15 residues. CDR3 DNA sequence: TGTGCCAGCAGTTTACTCGGGACGGGACGGACCGAAGCTTTCTTT. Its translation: CASSLLGTGRTEAFF.

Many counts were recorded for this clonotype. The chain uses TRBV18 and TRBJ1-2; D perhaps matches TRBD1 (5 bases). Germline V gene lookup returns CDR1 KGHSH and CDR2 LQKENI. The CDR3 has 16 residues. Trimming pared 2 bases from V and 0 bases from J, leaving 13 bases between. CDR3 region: CASSPIQGTTNYGYTF. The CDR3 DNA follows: TGTGCCAGCTCACCAATTCAGGGAACCACTAACTATGGCTACACCTTC.

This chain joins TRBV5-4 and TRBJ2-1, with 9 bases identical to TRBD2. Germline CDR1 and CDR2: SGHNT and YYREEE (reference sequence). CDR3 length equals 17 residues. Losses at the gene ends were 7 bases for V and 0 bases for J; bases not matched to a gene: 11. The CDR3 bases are TGTGCCAGCGGCTGGAGAGCGGGGGGCTCCTCCTACAATGAGCAGTTCTTC. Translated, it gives CASGWRAGGSSYNEQFF.

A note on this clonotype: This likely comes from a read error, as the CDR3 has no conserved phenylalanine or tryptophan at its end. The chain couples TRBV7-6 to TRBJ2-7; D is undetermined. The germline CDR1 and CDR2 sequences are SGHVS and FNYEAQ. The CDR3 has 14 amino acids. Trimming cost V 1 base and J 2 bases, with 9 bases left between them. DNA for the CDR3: TGTGCCAGCAGCTTAGAAACAGTCCCCTACGAGCAGTACTTA. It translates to CASSLETVPYEQYL.

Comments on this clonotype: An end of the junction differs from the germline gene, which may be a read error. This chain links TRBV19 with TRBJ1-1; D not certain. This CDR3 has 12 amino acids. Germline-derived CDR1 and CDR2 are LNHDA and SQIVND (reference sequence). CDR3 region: CASSITRTEASF. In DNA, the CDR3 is TGTGCCAGTAGTATCACGCGCACTGAAGCTTCCTTT.

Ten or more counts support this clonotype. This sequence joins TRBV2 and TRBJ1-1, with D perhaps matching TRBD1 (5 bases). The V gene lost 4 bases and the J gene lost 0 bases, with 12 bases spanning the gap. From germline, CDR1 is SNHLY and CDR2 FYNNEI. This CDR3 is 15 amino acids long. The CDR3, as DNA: TGTGCCAGCAGTGCCCAGGGAGTTCTGAACACTGAAGCTTTCTTT. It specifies CASSAQGVLNTEAFF.

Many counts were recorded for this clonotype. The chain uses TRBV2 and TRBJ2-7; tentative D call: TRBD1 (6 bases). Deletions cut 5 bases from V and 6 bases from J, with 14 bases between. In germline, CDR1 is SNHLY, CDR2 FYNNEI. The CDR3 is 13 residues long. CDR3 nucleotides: TGTGCCAGCAGTACCGGGACACGGTTCGAGCAGTACTTC. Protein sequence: CASSTGTRFEQYF.

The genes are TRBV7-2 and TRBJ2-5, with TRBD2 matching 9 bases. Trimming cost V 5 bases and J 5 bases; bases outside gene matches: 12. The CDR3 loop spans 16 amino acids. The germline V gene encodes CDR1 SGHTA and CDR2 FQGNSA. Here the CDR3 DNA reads TGTGCCAGCAGCCCGCTGAGCGGGGGGTCGAGTGAGACCCAGTACTTC. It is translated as CASSPLSGGSSETQYF.

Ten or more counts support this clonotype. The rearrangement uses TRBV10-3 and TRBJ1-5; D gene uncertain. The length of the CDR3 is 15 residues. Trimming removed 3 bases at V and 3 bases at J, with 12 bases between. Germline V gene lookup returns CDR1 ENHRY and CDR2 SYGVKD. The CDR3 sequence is CAISEGDLNNQPQHF. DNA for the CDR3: TGTGCCATCAGTGAAGGAGATTTGAACAATCAGCCCCAGCATTTT.

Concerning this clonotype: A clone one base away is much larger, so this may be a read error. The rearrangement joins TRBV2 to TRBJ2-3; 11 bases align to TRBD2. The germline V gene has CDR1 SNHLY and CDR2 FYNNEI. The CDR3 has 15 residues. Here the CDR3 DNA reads TGTGCCAGCAGTGAACTAGCGGGGGGCTCAGATACGCAGTGTTTT. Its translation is CASSELAGGSDTQCF.

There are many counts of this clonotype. CDR3 region: CATSTSGGETQYF. The DNA for the CDR3 is TGTGCCACCAGTACTAGCGGGGGAGAGACCCAGTACTTC. The chain has TRBV24-1 and TRBJ2-5, with 11 bases aligning to TRBD2. The germline gives CDR1 KGHDR, CDR2 SFDVKD. CDR3 size: 13 residues. Losses at the gene ends were 6 bases for V and 4 bases for J; bases not matched to a gene: 0.

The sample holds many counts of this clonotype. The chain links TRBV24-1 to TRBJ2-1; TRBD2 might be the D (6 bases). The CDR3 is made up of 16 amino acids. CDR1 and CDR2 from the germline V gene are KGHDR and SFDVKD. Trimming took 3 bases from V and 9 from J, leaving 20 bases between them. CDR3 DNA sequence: TGTGCCACCAGTGATCGCGGGACTCCGGGCCTAAGTGAGCAGTTCTTC. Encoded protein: CATSDRGTPGLSEQFF.

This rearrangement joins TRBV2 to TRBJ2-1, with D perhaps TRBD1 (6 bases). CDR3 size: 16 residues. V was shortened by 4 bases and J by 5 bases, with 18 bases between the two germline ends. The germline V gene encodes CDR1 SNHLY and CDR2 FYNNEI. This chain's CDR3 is CASSAPGVGADNEQFF. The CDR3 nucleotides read TGTGCCAGCAGTGCCCCAGGGGTTGGAGCTGACAATGAGCAGTTCTTC.

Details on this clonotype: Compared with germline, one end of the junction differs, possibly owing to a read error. The DNA of the CDR3 is TGCGCCAGCAGCCAAGAGGCCTCCTACGAGCGGTACTTC. Translating it yields CASSQEASYERYF. The rearrangement uses TRBV4-1 and TRBJ2-7; D is unclear. The length of the CDR3 is 13 residues. The V gene's germline CDR1 is MGHRA and CDR2 YSYEKL.

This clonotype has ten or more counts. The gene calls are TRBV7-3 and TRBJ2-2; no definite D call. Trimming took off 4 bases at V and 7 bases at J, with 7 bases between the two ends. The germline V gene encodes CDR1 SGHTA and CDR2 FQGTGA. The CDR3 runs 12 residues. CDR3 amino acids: CASSYGFGELFF. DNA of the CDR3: TGTGCCAGCAGCTACGGCTTCGGGGAGCTGTTTTTT.

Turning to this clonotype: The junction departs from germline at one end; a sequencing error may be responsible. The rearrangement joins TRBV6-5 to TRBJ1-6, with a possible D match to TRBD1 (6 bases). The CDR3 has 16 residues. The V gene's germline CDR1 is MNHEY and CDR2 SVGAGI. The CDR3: CASSYRTGFGNSPLHF. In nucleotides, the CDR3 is TGTGCCAGCAGTTACAGAACAGGGTTCGGGAATTCACCTCTCCACTTT.

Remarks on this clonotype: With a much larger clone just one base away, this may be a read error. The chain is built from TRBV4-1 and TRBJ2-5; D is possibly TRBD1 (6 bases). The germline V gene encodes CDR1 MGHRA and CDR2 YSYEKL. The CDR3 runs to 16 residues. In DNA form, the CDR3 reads TGCGCCAGCAGCCAATCTCCGGGACAACTTGGAGAGACCCAGCACTTC. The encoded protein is CASSQSPGQLGETQHF.

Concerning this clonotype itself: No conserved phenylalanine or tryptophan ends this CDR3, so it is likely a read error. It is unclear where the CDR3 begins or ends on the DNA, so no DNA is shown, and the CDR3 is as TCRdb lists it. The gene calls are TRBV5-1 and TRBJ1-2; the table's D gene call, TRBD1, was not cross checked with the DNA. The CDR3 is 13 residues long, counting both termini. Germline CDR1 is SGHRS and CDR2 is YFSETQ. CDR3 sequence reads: CASSLDGADGYNL.

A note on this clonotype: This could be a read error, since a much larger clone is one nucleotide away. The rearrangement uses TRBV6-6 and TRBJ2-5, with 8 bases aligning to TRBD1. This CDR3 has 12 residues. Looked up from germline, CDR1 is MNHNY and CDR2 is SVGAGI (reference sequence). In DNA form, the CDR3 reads TGTGCCAGCAAGACAGGGGCAGAGACCCAGCACTTC. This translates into CASKTGAETQHF.

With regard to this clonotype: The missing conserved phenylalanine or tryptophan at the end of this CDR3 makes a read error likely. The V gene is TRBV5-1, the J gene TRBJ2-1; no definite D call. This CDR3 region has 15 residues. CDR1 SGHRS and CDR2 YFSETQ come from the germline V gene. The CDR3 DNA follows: TGCGCCAGCAGCTCCGGAAGCGTCGCCCACAATGGGCAGTTCCTC. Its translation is CASSSGSVAHNGQFL.